Sequencing of this TCR beta chain was carried out in a study of neoadjuvant anti-PD-1 for oral cavity cancer. Time point meaning: after neoadjuvant nivolumab, at surgical resection. The patients had HPV-negative, locally advanced oral cavity squamous cell carcinoma. This CDR3 is built from 17 residues. V lost 3 bases and J lost 4; bases outside the gene matches: 11. CDR1 is KGHSH and CDR2 is LQKENI in the germline V gene. This clone was seen at least ten times. The data were produced by immunoSEQ multiplex PCR, yet TCRdb's version contains in-frame clones alone and is incomplete. The data contain 37,000 or so clones, around 40% of them singletons.

The sample in question was tumor tissue, obtained after nivolumab (anti-PD-1) treatment. The chain couples TRBV18 to TRBJ2-5; 10 bases match TRBD2. This sequence originates from a person aged 40 to 85 with oral cavity squamous cell carcinoma. The DNA for the CDR3 is TGTGCCAGCTCACCCCCCAGCGGGGGGGCCGTAGGAGAGACCCAGTACTTC. This gives the protein CASSPPSGGAVGETQYF.